This entry describes one T cell receptor (beta chain). Its antigen is undetermined. This specimen belongs to a study of vaccination effects on CD4 cells after COVID-19. This CDR3 is 23 amino acids long. Germline V lookup: CDR1 LGHDT, CDR2 YNNKEL (reference sequence). Trimming cost V 0 bases and J 0 bases; bases outside gene matches: 17. After expansion with viral peptide pools in the ViraFEST assay, antigen-specific CD4+ T cells were sequenced. Cells that had been cultured for less than eleven days were the source of isolated CD4+ T cells. Each participant was administered two doses of either the BNT162b2 or the mRNA-1273 vaccine. TCRdb's table, derived via immunoSEQ multiplex PCR, lists solely in-frame clones and lacks some. The sample consists of some 27,000 clones, over 70% of them appearing once.

Sequenced material: CD4+ T cells from PBMCs cultured with HCoV-NL63 spike peptides, taken after COVID-19 vaccination. This chain links TRBV3-1 (or the pseudogene TRBV3-2) with TRBJ2-7; 16 bases are a match to TRBD2. The sequence was collected from a human donor who received a COVID-19 vaccine. CDR3 sequence (DNA): TGTGCCAGCAGCCAAGACGAGACAGGGGTGGGGACTAGCGGGAGGGCCCCCTCCTACGAGCAGTACTTC. It translates to CASSQDETGVGTSGRAPSYEQYF.